The T cell receptor (beta chain) described here comes from a study of lymphopenia after photon versus proton radiotherapy (dated by TCRdb to between 2018 and 2021). Broadly, across the study: The study compared the immunological effects of photon versus proton radiation therapy in patients with gastrointestinal tumors who developed high-grade lymphopenia. The goal of the study was to characterize the differences between the two radiation modalities in how they affect the immune system. The cohort comprised about 19 patients with gastrointestinal tumors who received either photon or proton therapy and then developed lymphopenia. General study outcomes and caveats: During treatment, patients who received photon therapy lost naive T cells and TCR diversity and gained effector/memory populations, whereas patients who received proton therapy remained relatively stable. Across the cohort, among patients who died, a greater drop in TCR diversity after the nadir was inversely correlated with overall survival time. The authors looked at the survival association only in patients who died, and they framed better survival with proton therapy as a possibility rather than a demonstrated result. After the lymphocyte count nadir, oligoclonal expansion, especially of CD8+ Temra cells, was observed in photon-treated repertoires, and the drop in diversity was driven by this expansion.

Libraries came from the immunoSEQ multiplex PCR assay. T cell repertoires were profiled by deep sequencing of rearranged TCR beta loci, alongside multiparametric flow cytometry. Drawn from immuneACCESS, this table holds only the in-frame rearrangements with V and J called that TCRdb kept. Clones are partly lost; checked studies trace under half to an unresolved V gene and leave the rest unexplained. For this sample there are around 150,000 clones; about nine tenths appear just once. Clones ranked in the top ten supply about 4.4% of the sample. From the cysteine through the phenylalanine, the CDR3 covers 15 amino acids. CDR3 DNA only is kept here, 45 bases in frame from base 1. A distance of 16 bases separates the germline ends of V and J, which lose 8 bases and 2 bases respectively. The germline V gene specifies ENHRY as CDR1 and SYGVKD as CDR2. A note on this clone: Its antigen remains unidentified. No much larger clonotype is one base removed from it; base qualities were not supplied.

The specimen was peripheral blood, collected from a patient treated with photon-based radiotherapy. The origin of this receptor is a middle-aged man with gastric cancer. The chain employs TRBV10-3 and TRBJ1-5; 6 matching bases give a weak D call of TRBD1. The CDR3 amino acid sequence is: CAIGIRGGGNQPQHF. The DNA sequence reads TGTGCCATCGGGATCAGGGGTGGAGGCAATCAGCCCCAGCATTTT.